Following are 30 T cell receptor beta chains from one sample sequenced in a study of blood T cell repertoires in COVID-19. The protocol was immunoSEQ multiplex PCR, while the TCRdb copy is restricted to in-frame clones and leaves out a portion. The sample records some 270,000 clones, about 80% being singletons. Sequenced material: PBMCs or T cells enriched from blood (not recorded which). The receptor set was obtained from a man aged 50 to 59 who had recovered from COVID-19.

CDR3 coding DNA: TGTGCCAGCAGCCCAGTCGGAGGACAGGGGAATTCACCCCTCCACTTT. This sequence encodes CASSPVGGQGNSPLHF. The chain combines TRBV7-8 with TRBJ1-6; TRBD1 aligns across 9 bases. V lost 5 bases and J lost 7; bases outside the gene matches: 9. Per the germline V gene, CDR1 is SGHVS and CDR2 is FQNEAQ. The CDR3 runs 16 residues.

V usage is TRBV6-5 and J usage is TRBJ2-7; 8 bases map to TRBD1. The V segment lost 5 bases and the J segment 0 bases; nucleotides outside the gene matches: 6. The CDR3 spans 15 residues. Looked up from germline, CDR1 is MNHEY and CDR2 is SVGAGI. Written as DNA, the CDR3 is TGTGCCAGCAGTCCAGGGGGCCTGAGCTCCTACGAGCAGTACTTC. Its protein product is CASSPGGLSSYEQYF.

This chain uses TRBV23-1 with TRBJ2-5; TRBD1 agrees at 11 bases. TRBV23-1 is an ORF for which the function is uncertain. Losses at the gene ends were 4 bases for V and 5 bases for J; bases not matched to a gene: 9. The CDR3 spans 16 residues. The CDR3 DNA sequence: TGCGCCAGCAGTCCACTGGGGACAGGGGGACGGGAGACCCAGTACTTC. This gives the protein CASSPLGTGGRETQYF.

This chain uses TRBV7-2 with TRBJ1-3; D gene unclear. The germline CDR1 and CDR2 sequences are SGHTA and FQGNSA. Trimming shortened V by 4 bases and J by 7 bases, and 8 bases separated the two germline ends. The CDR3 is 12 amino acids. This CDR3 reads CASSSYQNTIYF. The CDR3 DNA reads TGTGCCAGCAGCTCGTATCAGAACACCATATATTTT.

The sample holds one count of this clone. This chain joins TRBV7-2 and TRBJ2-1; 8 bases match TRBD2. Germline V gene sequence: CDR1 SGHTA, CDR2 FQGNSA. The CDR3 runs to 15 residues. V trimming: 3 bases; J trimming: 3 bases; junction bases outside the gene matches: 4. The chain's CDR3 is CASSFTGGRYNEQFF. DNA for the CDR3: TGTGCCAGCAGCTTTACGGGAGGGCGCTACAATGAGCAGTTCTTC.

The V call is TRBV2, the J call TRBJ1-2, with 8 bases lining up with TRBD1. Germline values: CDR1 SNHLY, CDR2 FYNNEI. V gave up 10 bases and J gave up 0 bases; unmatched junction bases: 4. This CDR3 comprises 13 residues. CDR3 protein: CATADRANYGYTF. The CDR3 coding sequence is TGTGCCACGGCGGACAGGGCTAACTATGGCTACACCTTC.

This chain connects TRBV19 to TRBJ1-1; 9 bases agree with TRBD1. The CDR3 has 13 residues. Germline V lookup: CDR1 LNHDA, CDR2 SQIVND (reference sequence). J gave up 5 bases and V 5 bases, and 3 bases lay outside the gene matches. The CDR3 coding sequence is TGTGCCAGTAGTGAGGGACAGGGAACTGAAGCTTTCTTT. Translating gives CASSEGQGTEAFF.

As DNA, the CDR3 is TGTGCCAGCAGTCCGCACAGGGTCAATCAGCCCCAGCATTTT. This gives the protein CASSPHRVNQPQHF. V is TRBV27 and J is TRBJ1-5, with TRBD1 as a possible D gene (6 bases). The V gene lost 5 bases and the J gene lost 3 bases, with 11 bases spanning the gap. This CDR3 is built from 14 residues. Germline V gene lookup returns CDR1 MNHEY and CDR2 SMNVEV (reference sequence).

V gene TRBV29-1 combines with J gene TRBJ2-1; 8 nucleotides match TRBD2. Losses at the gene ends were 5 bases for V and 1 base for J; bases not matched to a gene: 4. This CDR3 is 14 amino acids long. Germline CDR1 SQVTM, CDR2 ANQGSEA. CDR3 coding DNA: TGCAGCGTTCTTGGGACTAGTTCCTACAATGAGCAGTTCTTC. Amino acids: CSVLGTSSYNEQFF.

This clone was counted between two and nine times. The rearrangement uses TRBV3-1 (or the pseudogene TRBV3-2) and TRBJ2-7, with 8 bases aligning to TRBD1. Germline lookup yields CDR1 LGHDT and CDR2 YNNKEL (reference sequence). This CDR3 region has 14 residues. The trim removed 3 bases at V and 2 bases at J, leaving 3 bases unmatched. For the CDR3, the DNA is TGTGCCAGCAGCCAGGGGACAGGTACCTACGAGCAGTACTTC. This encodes CASSQGTGTYEQYF.

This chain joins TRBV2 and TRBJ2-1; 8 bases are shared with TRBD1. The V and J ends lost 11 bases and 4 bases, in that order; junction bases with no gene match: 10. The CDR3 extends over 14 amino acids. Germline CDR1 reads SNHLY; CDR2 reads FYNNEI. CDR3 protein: CALDRDRPYNEQFF. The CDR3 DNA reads TGTGCCCTGGACCGGGACAGGCCGTACAATGAGCAGTTCTTC.

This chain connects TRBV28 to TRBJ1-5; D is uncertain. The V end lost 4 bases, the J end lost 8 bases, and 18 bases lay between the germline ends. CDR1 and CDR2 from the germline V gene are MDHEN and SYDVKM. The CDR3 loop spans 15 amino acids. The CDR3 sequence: CASSSQASFIKPQHF. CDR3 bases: TGTGCCAGCAGTTCCCAGGCGAGCTTTATCAAGCCCCAGCATTTT.

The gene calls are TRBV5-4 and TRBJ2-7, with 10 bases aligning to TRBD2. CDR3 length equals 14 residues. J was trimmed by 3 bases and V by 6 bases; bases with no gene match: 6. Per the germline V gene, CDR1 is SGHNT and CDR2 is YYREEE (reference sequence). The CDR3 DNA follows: TGTGCCAGCACCCAAGCGGGAGGGCTCTACGAGCAGTACTTC. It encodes CASTQAGGLYEQYF.

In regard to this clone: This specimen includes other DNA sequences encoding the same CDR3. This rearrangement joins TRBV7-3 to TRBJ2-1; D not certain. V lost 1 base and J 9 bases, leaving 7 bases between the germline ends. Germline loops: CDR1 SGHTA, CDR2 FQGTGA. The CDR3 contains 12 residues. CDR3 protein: CASSLSGGEQFF. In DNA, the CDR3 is TGTGCCAGCAGCTTAAGCGGCGGTGAGCAGTTCTTC.

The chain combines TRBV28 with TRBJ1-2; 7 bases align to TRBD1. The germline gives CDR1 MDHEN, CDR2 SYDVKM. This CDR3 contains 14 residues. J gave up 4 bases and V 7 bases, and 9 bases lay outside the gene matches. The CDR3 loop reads CASTIGGRVYGYTF. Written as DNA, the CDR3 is TGTGCCAGCACCATAGGGGGCAGGGTCTATGGCTACACCTTC.

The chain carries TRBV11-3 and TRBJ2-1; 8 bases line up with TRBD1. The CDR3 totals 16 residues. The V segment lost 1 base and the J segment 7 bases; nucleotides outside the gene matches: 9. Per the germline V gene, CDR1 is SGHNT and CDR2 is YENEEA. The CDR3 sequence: CASSLVGRGRRNEQFF. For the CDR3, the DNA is TGTGCCAGCAGCTTAGTTGGCAGGGGGCGTCGTAATGAGCAGTTCTTC.

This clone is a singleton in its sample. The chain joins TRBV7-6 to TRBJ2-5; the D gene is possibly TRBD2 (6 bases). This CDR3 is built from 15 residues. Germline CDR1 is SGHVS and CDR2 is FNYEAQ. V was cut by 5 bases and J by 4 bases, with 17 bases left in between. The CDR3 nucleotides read TGTGCCAGCAGCATTAGCGGACCTAACTCAGAGACCCAGTACTTC. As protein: CASSISGPNSETQYF.

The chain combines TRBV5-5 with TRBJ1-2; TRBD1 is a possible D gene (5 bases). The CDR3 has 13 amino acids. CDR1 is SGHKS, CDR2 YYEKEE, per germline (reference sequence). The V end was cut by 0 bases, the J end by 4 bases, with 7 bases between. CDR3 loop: CASSLGRAYGYTF. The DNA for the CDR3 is TGTGCCAGCAGCTTGGGCAGGGCCTATGGCTACACCTTC.

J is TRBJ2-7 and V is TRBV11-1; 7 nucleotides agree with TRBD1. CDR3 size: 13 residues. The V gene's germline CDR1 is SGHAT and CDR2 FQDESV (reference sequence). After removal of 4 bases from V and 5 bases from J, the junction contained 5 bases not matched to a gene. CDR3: CASSSTGFDEQYF. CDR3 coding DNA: TGTGCCAGCAGCTCGACAGGGTTTGACGAGCAGTACTTC.

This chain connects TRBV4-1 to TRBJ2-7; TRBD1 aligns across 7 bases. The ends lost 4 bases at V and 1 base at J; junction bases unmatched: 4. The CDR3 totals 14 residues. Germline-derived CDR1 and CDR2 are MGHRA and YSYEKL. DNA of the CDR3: TGCGCCAGCAGCCTTGGGACAGTTTCCTACGAGCAGTACTTC. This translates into CASSLGTVSYEQYF.

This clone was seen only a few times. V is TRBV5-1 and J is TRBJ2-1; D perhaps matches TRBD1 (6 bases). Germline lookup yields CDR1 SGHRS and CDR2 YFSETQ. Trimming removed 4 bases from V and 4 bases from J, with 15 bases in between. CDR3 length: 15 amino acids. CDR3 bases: TGCGCCAGCAGCCCTGGATGGGGGCTTTACAATGAGCAGTTCTTC. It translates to CASSPGWGLYNEQFF.

The CDR3, as DNA: TGTGCCAGCAGCGTAGACTCGGAGACCCAGTACTTC. Translation: CASSVDSETQYF. The chain employs TRBV9 and TRBJ2-5; D not resolved. V dropped 0 bases and J dropped 5 bases, with 5 bases sitting between them. CDR3 length: 12 residues. Germline V gene lookup returns CDR1 SGDLS and CDR2 YYNGEE.

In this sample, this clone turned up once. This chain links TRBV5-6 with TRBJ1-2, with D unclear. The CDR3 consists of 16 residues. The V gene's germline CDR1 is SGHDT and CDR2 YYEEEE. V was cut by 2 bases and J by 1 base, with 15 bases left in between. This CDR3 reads CASSFSPGTLNYGYTF. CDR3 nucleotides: TGTGCCAGCAGCTTTTCCCCTGGCACCCTTAACTATGGCTACACCTTC.

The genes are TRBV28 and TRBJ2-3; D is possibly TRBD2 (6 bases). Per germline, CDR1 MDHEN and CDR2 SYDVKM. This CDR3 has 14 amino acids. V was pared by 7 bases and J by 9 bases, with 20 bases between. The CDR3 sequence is CASTLPVTSGTQYF. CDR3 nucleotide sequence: TGTGCCAGCACCCTTCCTGTGACTAGTGGGACGCAGTATTTT.

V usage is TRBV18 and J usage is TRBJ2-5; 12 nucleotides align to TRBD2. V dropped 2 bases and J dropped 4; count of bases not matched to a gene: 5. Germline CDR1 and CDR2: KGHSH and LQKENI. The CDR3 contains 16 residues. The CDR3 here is CASSPALAGGAETQYF. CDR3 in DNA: TGTGCCAGCTCACCAGCCCTAGCGGGAGGGGCAGAGACCCAGTACTTC.

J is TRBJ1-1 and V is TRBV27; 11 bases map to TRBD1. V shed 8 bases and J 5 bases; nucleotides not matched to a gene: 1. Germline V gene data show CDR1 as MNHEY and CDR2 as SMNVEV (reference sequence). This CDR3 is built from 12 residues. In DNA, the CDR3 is TGTGCCAGCTGGGACAGGGGGACTGAAGCTTTCTTT. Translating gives CASWDRGTEAFF.

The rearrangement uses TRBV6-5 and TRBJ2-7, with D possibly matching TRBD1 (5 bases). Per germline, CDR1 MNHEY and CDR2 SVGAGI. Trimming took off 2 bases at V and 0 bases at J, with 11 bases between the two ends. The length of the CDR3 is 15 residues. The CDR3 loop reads CASSYRGTSSYEQYF. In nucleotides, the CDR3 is TGTGCCAGCAGTTACAGGGGAACGAGCTCCTACGAGCAGTACTTC.

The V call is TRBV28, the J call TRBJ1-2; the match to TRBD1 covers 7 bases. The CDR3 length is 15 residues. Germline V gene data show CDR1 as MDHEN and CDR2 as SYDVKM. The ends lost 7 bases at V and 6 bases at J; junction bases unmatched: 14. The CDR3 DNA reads TGTGCCAGCACCGGCCGGGACAGCCTTTTTCATGGCTACACCTTC. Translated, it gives CASTGRDSLFHGYTF.

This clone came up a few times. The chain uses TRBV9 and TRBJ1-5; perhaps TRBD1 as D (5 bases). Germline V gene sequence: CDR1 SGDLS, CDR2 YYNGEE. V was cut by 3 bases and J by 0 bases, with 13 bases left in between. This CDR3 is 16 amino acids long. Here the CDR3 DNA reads TGTGCCAGCAGCGCTGCATCAGGGTCTAGCAATCAGCCCCAGCATTTT. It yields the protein CASSAASGSSNQPQHF.

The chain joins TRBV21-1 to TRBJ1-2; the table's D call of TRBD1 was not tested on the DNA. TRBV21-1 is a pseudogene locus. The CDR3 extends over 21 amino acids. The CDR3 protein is CASSKGPRAPGPPWLNYGYTF. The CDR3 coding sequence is TGTGCCAGCAGCAAAGGGCCCCGGGCCCCAGGGCCCCCCTGGCTTAACTATGGCTACACCTTC.